This is a list of T cell receptor beta chains from one sample in a study of blood T cell repertoires in COVID-19. Method: immunoSEQ multiplex PCR; TCRdb's copy keeps in-frame clones and lacks some. The sample includes some 99,000 clones, approximately 86% seen only once; the top ten take 10% to 15%. The sequencing sample was made of peripheral blood. These receptors were taken from a woman aged 55-69 years in a cohort sampled during active or convalescent COVID-19. CDR3s include the opening cysteine and the closing phenylalanine or tryptophan. A D gene is named only where the DNA matches it firmly. The size field is filled for only some rows; it gives once, few, many or a size class.

CDR3 DNA | CDR3 protein | V gene | D gene | clone size | J gene
TGTGCCAGCAGTTGGCAGGGCAATCAGCCCCAGCATTTT | CASSWQGNQPQHF | TRBV2 | - | - | TRBJ1-5
TGCAGTGCTAGTGCGGGGGTAGGGCAGCCCCAGCATTTT | CSASAGVGQPQHF | TRBV20-1 | - | few | TRBJ1-5
TGTGCCAGCAGCCAAGCTAGCGGGGGGCTACTCTACGAGCAGTACTTC | CASSQASGGLLYEQYF | TRBV4-2 | TRBD2 | once | TRBJ2-7
TGTGCCAGCAGCCCTCGGGTTGATTCACCCCTCCACTTT | CASSPRVDSPLHF | TRBV11-2 | - | - | TRBJ1-6
TGTGCCAGCAGCCCTACAGGGGCCACTAATGAAAAACTGTTTTTT | CASSPTGATNEKLFF | TRBV28 | TRBD1 | - | TRBJ1-4
TGTGCCAGCAGTGAGGGAATACTAGCGGGGGAAGAAGAGACCCAGTACTTC | CASSEGILAGEEETQYF | TRBV25-1 | TRBD2 | - | TRBJ2-5
TGTGCCAGCAGCTTGGGCAGGGAGGTTGGTCAGCCCCAGCATTTT | CASSLGREVGQPQHF | TRBV7-2 | - | few | TRBJ1-5
TGTGCCAGCAGTTTAGCAGGGGGCGGTAGAGATACGCAGTATTTT | CASSLAGGGRDTQYF | TRBV28 | TRBD1 | - | TRBJ2-3
TGTGCCAGCAGCTTAGGATGGGGCGCTTTGAGCTCTGGAAACACCATATATTTT | CASSLGWGALSSGNTIYF | TRBV7-2 | - | - | TRBJ1-3
TGTGCCAGCAGCTTAGTTCCGGGACAGAACTCTGGGGCCAACGTCCTGACTTTC | CASSLVPGQNSGANVLTF | TRBV7-9 | TRBD1 | - | TRBJ2-6
TGTGCCAGCAGCGTAGGACTAGCATCAGCAGATACGCAGTATTTT | CASSVGLASADTQYF | TRBV9 | TRBD2 | - | TRBJ2-3
TGTGCCAGCAGCCAGCTTGGACAGGTGGTTGGCTACACCTTC | CASSQLGQVVGYTF | TRBV14 | TRBD1 | - | TRBJ1-2
TGTGCCAGCAGCTCAGGCTTCCTGATATCCTACGAGCAGTACTTC | CASSSGFLISYEQYF | TRBV11-2 | - | - | TRBJ2-7
TGTGCCAGCAGCTTGGTTCCCCGTTCCTACGAGCAGTACTTC | CASSLVPRSYEQYF | TRBV5-8 | - | - | TRBJ2-7
TGTGCCAGCTCACCACCGCGGACAGGGAGGGACGAGCAGTACTTC | CASSPPRTGRDEQYF | TRBV18 | - | - | TRBJ2-7
TGTGCCAGCAGTTACTCGAAGGGACTCGGCTGGACTGAAGCTTTCTTT | CASSYSKGLGWTEAFF | TRBV6-5 | - | - | TRBJ1-1
TGCGCCAGCAGCTTGGGTTACTCTGGAAACACCATATATTTT | CASSLGYSGNTIYF | TRBV5-1 | - | - | TRBJ1-3
TGTGCCAGCAGTTTAAGAGACATTAACAATGAGCAGTTCTTC | CASSLRDINNEQFF | TRBV28 | - | once | TRBJ2-1
TGTGCCACCAGTGATGCCAGCTACAATGAGCAGTTCTTC | CATSDASYNEQFF | TRBV24-1 | - | - | TRBJ2-1
TGTGCCAGCTCCCCTGACAGGTTATATGGCTACACCTTC | CASSPDRLYGYTF | TRBV18 | - | - | TRBJ1-2
TGTGCCAGCAGGAAAGGGGATTATAGCAATCAGCCCCAGCATTTT | CASRKGDYSNQPQHF | TRBV6-5 | - | - | TRBJ1-5
TGCGCCAGCAGCTCGGGACAGGCGAACACTGAAGCTTTCTTT | CASSSGQANTEAFF | TRBV5-1 | TRBD1 | - | TRBJ1-1
TGTGCCAGCAGCTTGCGGGAGTACAATGAGCAGTTCTTC | CASSLREYNEQFF | TRBV7-2 | TRBD2 | - | TRBJ2-1
TGCGCCAGCAGCACCTACAGGGGTGGTAGCGAAAAACTGTTTTTT | CASSTYRGGSEKLFF | TRBV5-1 | TRBD1 | - | TRBJ1-4
TGTGCCAGCAGTCATCGGACAGGCCATGGCTACACCTTC | CASSHRTGHGYTF | TRBV28 | TRBD1 | - | TRBJ1-2
TGTGCCAGCAGCCCCCGGGACAAGGGAGAGACCCAGTACTTC | CASSPRDKGETQYF | TRBV7-2 | - | - | TRBJ2-5
TGTGCCAGCAGTTACTCACGACAGGGTTTCACCTACGAGCAGTACTTC | CASSYSRQGFTYEQYF | TRBV6-5 | TRBD1 | - | TRBJ2-7
TGTGCCAGCAGTTTATTGGCTAGCGGGCGGGAGACCCAGTACTTC | CASSLLASGRETQYF | TRBV27 | TRBD2 | few | TRBJ2-5
TGCGCCAGCAGCCATCCCTCCGGGACAGGAAAGAATGAGCAGTTCTTC | CASSHPSGTGKNEQFF | TRBV10-2 | TRBD1 | - | TRBJ2-1
TGTGCCAGCAGCTTGCTGGGGTGGGGAGACTCCGAGCAGTACTTC | CASSLLGWGDSEQYF | TRBV5-8 | - | - | TRBJ2-7
TGTGCCAGTAGTATAGTCGGTACCGGGACTAGCGGTTACAATGAGCAGTTCTTC | CASSIVGTGTSGYNEQFF | TRBV19 | TRBD2 | - | TRBJ2-1
TGTGCCAGCAGCTTCGACAGGGCCACTGAAGCTTTCTTT | CASSFDRATEAFF | TRBV5-6 | TRBD1 | - | TRBJ1-1
- | CASSKVAGGTDTQYF | TRBV21-1 | - | - | TRBJ2-3
TGTGCTAGTGGTTTGGTAAGCTCCCCACAGGGTAATTGCGGGAGGGCCTATACCGGGGAGCTGTTTTTT | CASGLVSSPQGNCGRAYTGELFF | TRBV12-5 | TRBD2 | once | TRBJ2-2
TGCGCCAGCAGCTATGGACAGGTGGAGGGGTATGGCTACACCTTC | CASSYGQVEGYGYTF | TRBV5-1 | TRBD1 | - | TRBJ1-2
TGTGCCAGTAGCGAATACGGGGGGTACCTTGGCAATCAGCCCCAGCATTTT | CASSEYGGYLGNQPQHF | TRBV19 | - | - | TRBJ1-5
TGTGCCAGCAGCCCAACGGGGGGCCGCAACACTGAAGCTTTCTTT | CASSPTGGRNTEAFF | TRBV14 | - | once | TRBJ1-1
TGCGCCAGCAGTCCCCTCCCAGATACGCAGTATTTT | CASSPLPDTQYF | TRBV10-2 | - | - | TRBJ2-3
TGTGCCAGCAGCTCGGGCGGGGGAGAGACCCAGTACTTC | CASSSGGGETQYF | TRBV5-4 | TRBD2 | - | TRBJ2-5
TGTGCCAGCAGCCGCACAGGGGTAACTGAAGCTTTCTTT | CASSRTGVTEAFF | TRBV7-9 | TRBD1 | - | TRBJ1-1
TGTGCCAGCAGTTATCCAGGGAAAAGCGAAAAACTGTTTTTT | CASSYPGKSEKLFF | TRBV6-6 | - | - | TRBJ1-4
TGTGCCAGCAGCGTAGGCCCGGGGGAAGCGGATACGCAGTATTTT | CASSVGPGEADTQYF | TRBV9 | - | - | TRBJ2-3
TGTGCCAGCAGCCCCCAACAGGGGCCTTACTATGGCTACACCTTC | CASSPQQGPYYGYTF | TRBV4-2 | TRBD1 | - | TRBJ1-2
TGTGCCAGCAGGGGAGCGGGAGCTACCTACGGGATGGGTGAGCAGTTCTTC | CASRGAGATYGMGEQFF | TRBV28 | TRBD2 | - | TRBJ2-1
TGCGCCAGCAGCTCGGACAGCCCAAGAAACACCATATATTTT | CASSSDSPRNTIYF | TRBV5-1 | - | - | TRBJ1-3
TGCAGTGCTAGTCCAACTTCAGGCTACTATGGCTACACCTTC | CSASPTSGYYGYTF | TRBV20-1 | - | - | TRBJ1-2
TGTGCCAGCTCACCACCGGGACTAGCTATGTACAATGAGCAGTTCTTC | CASSPPGLAMYNEQFF | TRBV18 | TRBD2 | - | TRBJ2-1
TGTGCCAGCAGCCCCGGGACAGGGGGCGACGGTGTCTATGGCTACACCTTC | CASSPGTGGDGVYGYTF | TRBV7-8 | TRBD1 | - | TRBJ1-2
TGTGCCAGCTCATCAGGACAGGGGGTAACGCCCCAGCATTTT | CASSSGQGVTPQHF | TRBV18 | TRBD1 | - | TRBJ1-5
TGTGCCACCAGTCAGGCGTCGAGCACCGGGGAGCTGTTTTTT | CATSQASSTGELFF | TRBV24-1 | - | - | TRBJ2-2
TGCGCCAGCAGCTCCGGGACAGTCTACGAGCAGTACTTC | CASSSGTVYEQYF | TRBV4-1 | TRBD1 | - | TRBJ2-7
TGTGCCAGCTCACCGGCAGGGGGCAATCAGCCCCAGCATTTT | CASSPAGGNQPQHF | TRBV18 | - | few | TRBJ1-5
TGTGCCAGCAGTTCCCCGGACAGGGAACACCGGGGAGCTGTTTTT | CASSSPDREHRGAVF | TRBV27 | TRBD1 | few | TRBJ2-2
TGTGCCACCGCTAGCGGCCCCACAGATACGCAGTATTTT | CATASGPTDTQYF | TRBV15 | TRBD2 | - | TRBJ2-3
TGCGCCAGCAGCGCCCAGGGGGAGGAGCAGTACTTC | CASSAQGEEQYF | TRBV5-1 | TRBD1 | - | TRBJ2-7